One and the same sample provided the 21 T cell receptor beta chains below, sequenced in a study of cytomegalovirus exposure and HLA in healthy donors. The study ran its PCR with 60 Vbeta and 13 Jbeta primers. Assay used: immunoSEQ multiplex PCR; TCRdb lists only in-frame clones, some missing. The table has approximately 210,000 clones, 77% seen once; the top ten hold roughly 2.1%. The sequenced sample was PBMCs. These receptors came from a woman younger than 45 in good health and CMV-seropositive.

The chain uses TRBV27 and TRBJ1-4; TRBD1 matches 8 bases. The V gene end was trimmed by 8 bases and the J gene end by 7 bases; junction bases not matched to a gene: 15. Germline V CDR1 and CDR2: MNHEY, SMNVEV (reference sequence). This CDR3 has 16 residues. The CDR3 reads CASGRQGWGRGEKLFF. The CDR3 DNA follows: TGTGCCAGCGGTCGACAGGGGTGGGGACGAGGTGAAAAACTGTTTTTT.

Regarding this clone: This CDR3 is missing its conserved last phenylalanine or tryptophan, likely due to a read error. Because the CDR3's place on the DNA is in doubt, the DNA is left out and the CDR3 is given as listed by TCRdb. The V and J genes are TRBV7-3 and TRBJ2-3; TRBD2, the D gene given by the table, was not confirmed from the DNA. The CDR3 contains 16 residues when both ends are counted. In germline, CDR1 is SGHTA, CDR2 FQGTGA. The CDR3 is CASSLTWGRGSGSKAI.

The CDR3 loop is CAIRGGGQGYTGELFF. The CDR3 coding sequence is TGTGCCATCAGGGGAGGGGGACAGGGGTACACCGGGGAGCTGTTTTTT. The genes are TRBV10-3 and TRBJ2-2, with TRBD1 matching over 10 bases. V lost 6 bases and J lost 3; bases outside the gene matches: 7. Germline values: CDR1 ENHRY, CDR2 SYGVKD. This CDR3 contains 16 residues.

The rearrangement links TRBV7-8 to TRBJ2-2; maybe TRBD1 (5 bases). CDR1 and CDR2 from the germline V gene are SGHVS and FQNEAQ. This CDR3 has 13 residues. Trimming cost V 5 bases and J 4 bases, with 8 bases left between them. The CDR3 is CASSKDSTGELFF. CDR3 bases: TGTGCCAGCAGCAAAGACAGCACCGGGGAGCTGTTTTTT.

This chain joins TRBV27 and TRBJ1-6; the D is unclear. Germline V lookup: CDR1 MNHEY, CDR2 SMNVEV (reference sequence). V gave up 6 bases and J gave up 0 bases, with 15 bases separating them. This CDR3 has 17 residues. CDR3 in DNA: TGTGCCAGCAGCAATACCTTCTTGAGCTCCTATAATTCACCCCTCCACTTT. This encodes CASSNTFLSSYNSPLHF.

The DNA of the CDR3 is TGTGCCAGCAGCCATGGAGGGTCCTACAATGAGCAGTTCTTC. Translation gives CASSHGGSYNEQFF. The chain has TRBV7-9 and TRBJ2-1; a weak D match, TRBD2 (6 bases). V was cut by 5 bases and J by 1 base, with 9 bases left in between. The CDR3 has 14 amino acids. Per the germline V gene, CDR1 is SEHNR and CDR2 is FQNEAQ (reference sequence).

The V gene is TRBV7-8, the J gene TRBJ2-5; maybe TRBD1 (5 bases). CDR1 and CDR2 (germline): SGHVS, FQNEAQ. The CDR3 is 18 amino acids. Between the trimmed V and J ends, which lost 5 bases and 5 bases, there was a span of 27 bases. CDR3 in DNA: TGTGCCAGCAGCGCTCGACCCCCGGGCGGACAAAGACAGGAGACCCAGTACTTC. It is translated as CASSARPPGGQRQETQYF.

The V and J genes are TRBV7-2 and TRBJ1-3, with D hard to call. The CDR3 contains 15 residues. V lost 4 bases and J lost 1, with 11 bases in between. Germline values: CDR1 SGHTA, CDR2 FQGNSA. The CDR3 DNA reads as TGTGCCAGCAGCTCCCCGAGCGCTTCTGGAAACACCATATATTTT. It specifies CASSSPSASGNTIYF.

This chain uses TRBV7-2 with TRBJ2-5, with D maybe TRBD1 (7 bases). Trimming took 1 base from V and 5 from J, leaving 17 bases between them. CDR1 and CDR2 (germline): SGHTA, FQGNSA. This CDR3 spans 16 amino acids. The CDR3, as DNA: TGTGCCAGCAGCTTAGGTCTTGTCAGGGGGGAGGAGACCCAGTACTTC. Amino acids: CASSLGLVRGEETQYF.

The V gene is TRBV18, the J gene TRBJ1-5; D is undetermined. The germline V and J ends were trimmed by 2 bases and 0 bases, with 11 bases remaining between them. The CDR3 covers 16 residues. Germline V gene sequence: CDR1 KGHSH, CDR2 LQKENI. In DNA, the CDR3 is TGTGCCAGCTCACCAAGTGTGAGTTATAGCAATCAGCCCCAGCATTTT. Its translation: CASSPSVSYSNQPQHF. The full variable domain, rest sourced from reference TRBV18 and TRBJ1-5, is NAGVMQNPRHLVRRRGQEARLRCSPMKGHSHVYWYRQLPEEGLKFMVYLQKENIIDESGMPKERFSAEFPKEGPSILRIQQVVRGDSAAYFCASSPSVSYSNQPQHFGDGTRLSIL.

The CDR3 loop is CASSQEPGGFETQYF. For the CDR3, the DNA is TGCGCCAGCAGCCAAGAACCGGGAGGGTTCGAGACCCAGTACTTC. The chain links TRBV4-3 to TRBJ2-5, with 8 bases identical to TRBD2. CDR1 and CDR2 from the germline V gene are LGHNA and YSLEER. The CDR3 runs to 15 residues. The V and J ends lost 0 bases and 5 bases, in that order; junction bases with no gene match: 5.

CDR3 DNA: TGTGCCAGCAGCCTTAGCGGGTGGAGGGCTGCCCCAAATGAGCAGTTCTTC. This sequence encodes CASSLSGWRAAPNEQFF. The V gene is TRBV11-3, the J gene TRBJ2-1, with TRBD2 identical over 7 bases. Trimming removed 5 bases from V and 7 bases from J; junction bases left unmatched: 17. The length of the CDR3 is 17 residues. CDR1 is SGHNT and CDR2 is YENEEA in the germline V gene. Using reference TRBV11-3 and TRBJ2-1 for the parts outside the CDR3, the full variable domain is EAGVVQSPRYKIIEKKQPVAFWCNPISGHNTLYWYLQNLGQGPELLIRYENEEAVDDSQLPKDRFSAERLKGVDSTLKIQPAELGDSAVYLCASSLSGWRAAPNEQFFGPGTRLTVL.

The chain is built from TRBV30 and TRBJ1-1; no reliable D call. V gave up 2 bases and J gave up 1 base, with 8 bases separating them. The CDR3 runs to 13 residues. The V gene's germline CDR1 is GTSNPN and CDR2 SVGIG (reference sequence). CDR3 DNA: TGTGCCTGGAGTCCCCTCCCGAACACTGAAGCTTTCTTT. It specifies CAWSPLPNTEAFF.

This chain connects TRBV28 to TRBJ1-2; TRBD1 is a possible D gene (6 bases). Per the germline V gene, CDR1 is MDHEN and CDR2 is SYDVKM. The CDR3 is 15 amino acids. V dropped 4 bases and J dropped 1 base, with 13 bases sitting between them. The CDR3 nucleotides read TGTGCCAGCAGTTCATCGACAGGAGATAACTATGGCTACACCTTC. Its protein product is CASSSSTGDNYGYTF.

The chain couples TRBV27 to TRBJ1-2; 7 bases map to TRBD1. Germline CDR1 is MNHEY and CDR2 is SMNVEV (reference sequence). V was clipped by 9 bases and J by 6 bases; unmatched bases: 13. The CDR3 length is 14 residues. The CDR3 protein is CASPIDQGGDGYTF. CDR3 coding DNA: TGTGCCAGTCCGATCGACCAGGGGGGAGATGGCTACACCTTC.

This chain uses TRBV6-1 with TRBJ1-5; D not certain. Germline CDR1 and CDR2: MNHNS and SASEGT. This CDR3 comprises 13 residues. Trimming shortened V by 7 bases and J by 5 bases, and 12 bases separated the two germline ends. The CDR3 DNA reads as TGTGCCAGCAACGGTGTATCGCATCAGCCCCAGCATTTT. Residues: CASNGVSHQPQHF.

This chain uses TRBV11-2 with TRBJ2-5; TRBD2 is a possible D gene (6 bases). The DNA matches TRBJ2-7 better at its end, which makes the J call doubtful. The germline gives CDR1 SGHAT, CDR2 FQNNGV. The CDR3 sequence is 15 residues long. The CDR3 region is CASSLASESSYEQYF. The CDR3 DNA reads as TGTGCCAGCAGCTTAGCTAGCGAGAGCTCCTACGAGCAGTACTTC.

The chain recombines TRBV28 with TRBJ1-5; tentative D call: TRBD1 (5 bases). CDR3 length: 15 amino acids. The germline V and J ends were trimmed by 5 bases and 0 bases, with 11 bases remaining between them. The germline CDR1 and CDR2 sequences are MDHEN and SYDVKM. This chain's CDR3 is CASSLGGNSNQPQHF. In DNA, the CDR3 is TGTGCCAGCAGTCTCGGGGGAAATAGCAATCAGCCCCAGCATTTT.

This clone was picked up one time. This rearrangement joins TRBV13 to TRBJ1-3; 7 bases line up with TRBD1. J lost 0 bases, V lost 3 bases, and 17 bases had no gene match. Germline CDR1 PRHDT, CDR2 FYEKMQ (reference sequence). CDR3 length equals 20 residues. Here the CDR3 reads CASSLRLSSVTGPSGNTIYF. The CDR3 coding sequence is TGTGCCAGCAGCTTGAGGTTAAGTTCAGTGACAGGGCCCTCTGGAAACACCATATATTTT.

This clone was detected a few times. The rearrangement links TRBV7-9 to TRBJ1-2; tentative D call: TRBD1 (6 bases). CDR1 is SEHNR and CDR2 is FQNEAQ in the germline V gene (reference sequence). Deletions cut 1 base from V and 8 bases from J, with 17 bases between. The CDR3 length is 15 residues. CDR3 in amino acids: CASSLGAGGTEGYTF. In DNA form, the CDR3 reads TGTGCCAGCAGCTTAGGCGCGGGGGGCACGGAGGGCTACACCTTC. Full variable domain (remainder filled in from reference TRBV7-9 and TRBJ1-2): DTGVSQNPRHKITKRGQNVTFRCDPISEHNRLYWYRQTLGQGPEFLTYFQNEAQLEKSRLLSDRFSAERPKGSFSTLEIQRTEQGDSAMYLCASSLGAGGTEGYTFGSGTRLTVV.

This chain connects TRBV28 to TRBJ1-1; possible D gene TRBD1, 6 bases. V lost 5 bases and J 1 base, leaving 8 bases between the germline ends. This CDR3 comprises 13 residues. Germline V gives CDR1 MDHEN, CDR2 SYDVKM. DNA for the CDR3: TGTGCCAGCAGTGGGACACCGAACACTGAAGCTTTCTTT. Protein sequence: CASSGTPNTEAFF.